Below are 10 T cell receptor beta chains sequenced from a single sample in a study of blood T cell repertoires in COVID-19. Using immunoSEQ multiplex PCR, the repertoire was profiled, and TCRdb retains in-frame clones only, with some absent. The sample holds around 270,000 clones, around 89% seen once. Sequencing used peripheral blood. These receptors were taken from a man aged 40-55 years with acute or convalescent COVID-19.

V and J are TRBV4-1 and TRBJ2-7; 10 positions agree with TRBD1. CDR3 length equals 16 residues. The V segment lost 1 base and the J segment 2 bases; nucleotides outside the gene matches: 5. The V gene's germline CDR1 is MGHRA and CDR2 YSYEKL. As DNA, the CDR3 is TGCGCCAGCAGCCAAGTTTTGGGACAGGGGACCTACGAGCAGTACTTC. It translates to CASSQVLGQGTYEQYF.

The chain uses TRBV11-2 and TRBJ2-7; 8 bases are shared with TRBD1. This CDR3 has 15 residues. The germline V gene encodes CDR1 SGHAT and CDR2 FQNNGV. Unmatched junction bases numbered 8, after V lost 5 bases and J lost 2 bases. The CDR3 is CASSLQTGVTYEQYF. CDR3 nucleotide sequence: TGTGCCAGCAGCCTACAGACAGGGGTCACCTACGAGCAGTACTTC.

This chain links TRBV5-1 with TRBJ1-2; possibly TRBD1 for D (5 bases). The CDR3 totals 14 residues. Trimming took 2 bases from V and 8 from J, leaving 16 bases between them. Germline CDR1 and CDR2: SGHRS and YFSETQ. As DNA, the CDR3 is TGCGCCAGCAGCTTTCAGGGAGGGAGAGAGGGCTACACCTTC. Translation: CASSFQGGREGYTF.

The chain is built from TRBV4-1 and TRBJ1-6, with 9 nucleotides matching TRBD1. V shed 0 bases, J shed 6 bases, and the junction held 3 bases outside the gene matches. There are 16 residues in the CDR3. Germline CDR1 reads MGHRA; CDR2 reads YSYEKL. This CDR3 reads CASSQEGTGLNSPLHF. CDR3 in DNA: TGCGCCAGCAGCCAAGAAGGGACAGGGCTTAATTCACCCCTCCACTTT.

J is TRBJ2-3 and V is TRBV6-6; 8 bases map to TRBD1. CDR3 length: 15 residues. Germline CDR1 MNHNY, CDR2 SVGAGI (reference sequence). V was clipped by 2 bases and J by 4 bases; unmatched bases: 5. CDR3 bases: TGTGCCAGCAGTTACCAGGGGGCCCCAGCAGATACGCAGTATTTT. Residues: CASSYQGAPADTQYF.

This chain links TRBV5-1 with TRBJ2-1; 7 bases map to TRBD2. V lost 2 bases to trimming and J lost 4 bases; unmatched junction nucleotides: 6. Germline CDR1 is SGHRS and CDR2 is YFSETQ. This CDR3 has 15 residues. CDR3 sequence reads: CASSFGLADYNEQFF. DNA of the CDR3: TGCGCCAGCAGCTTCGGCCTAGCGGATTACAATGAGCAGTTCTTC.

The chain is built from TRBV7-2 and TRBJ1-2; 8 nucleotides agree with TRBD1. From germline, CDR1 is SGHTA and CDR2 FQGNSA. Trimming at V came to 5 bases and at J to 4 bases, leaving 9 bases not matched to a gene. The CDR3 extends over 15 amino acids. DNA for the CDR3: TGTGCCAGCAGCGCCCGGGACAGGTATCCCTATGGCTACACCTTC. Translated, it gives CASSARDRYPYGYTF.

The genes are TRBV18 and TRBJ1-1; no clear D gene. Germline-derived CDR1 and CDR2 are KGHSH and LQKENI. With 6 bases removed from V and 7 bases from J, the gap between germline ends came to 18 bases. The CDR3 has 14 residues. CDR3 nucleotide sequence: TGTGCCAGCTCCCCGTCGGGTGGCGCACTTGAAGCTTTCTTT. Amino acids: CASSPSGGALEAFF.

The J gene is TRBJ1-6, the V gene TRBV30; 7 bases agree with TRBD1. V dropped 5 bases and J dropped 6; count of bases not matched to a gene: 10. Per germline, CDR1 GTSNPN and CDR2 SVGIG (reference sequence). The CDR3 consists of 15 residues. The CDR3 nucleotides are TGTGCCTGGGGGGGCAAGGGGGCCGGTAATTCACCCCTCCACTTT. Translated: CAWGGKGAGNSPLHF.

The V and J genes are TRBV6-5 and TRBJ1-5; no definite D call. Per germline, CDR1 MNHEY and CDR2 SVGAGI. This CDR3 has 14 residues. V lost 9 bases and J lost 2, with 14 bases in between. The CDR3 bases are TGTGCCAGTTTCGAGGGTAGGGGCAATCAGCCCCAGCATTTT. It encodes CASFEGRGNQPQHF.